Presented here are 17 T cell receptor beta chains from one specimen sequenced in a study of T cells after yellow fever vaccination. TCRdb reprocessed the 5' RACE reads via MiXCR and lists one record per CDR3 protein. The sample shows some 320,000 distinct CDR3 sequences, roughly 4.3% of them seen only once. Sequenced material: PBMCs, taken 15 days after the yellow fever booster vaccination. The receptors come from a man younger than 35 who received the YFV17D yellow fever vaccine.

This clonotype was counted many times. The gene calls are TRBV5-1 and TRBJ1-1; D call uncertain. The CDR3 runs to 15 residues. The V gene's germline CDR1 is SGHRS and CDR2 YFSETQ. Trimming cost V 3 bases and J 7 bases, with 19 bases left between them. The CDR3 sequence: CASSSDPGKPIEAFF. DNA for the CDR3: TGCGCCAGCAGCTCGGATCCCGGGAAACCTATTGAAGCTTTCTTT.

This clonotype has at least ten counts. The chain couples TRBV7-8 to TRBJ2-4; TRBD1 agrees at 8 bases. CDR3 length: 14 residues. Germline V gene lookup returns CDR1 SGHVS and CDR2 FQNEAQ. Trimming removed 5 bases from V and 7 bases from J; junction bases left unmatched: 7. The CDR3 DNA follows: TGTGCCAGCAGCACGGACAGGGCGGGTAACATTCAGTACTTC. Protein: CASSTDRAGNIQYF.

This chain connects TRBV20-1 to TRBJ1-1, with D possibly being TRBD1 (6 bases). Germline V gives CDR1 DFQATT, CDR2 SNEGSKA (reference sequence). The CDR3 runs 13 residues. Trimming cost V 6 bases and J 4 bases, with 15 bases left between them. The CDR3 DNA follows: TGCAGTGCCCTGACAGGCGAGGGCACTGAAGCTTTCTTT. Amino acids: CSALTGEGTEAFF.

The V call is TRBV15, the J call TRBJ2-1, with 8 bases aligning to TRBD1. Germline values: CDR1 LNHNV, CDR2 YYDKDF (reference sequence). CDR3 length: 15 residues. Losses at the gene ends were 4 bases for V and 8 bases for J; bases not matched to a gene: 10. CDR3 residues: CATSNDRGKGYEQFF. The CDR3 DNA reads TGTGCCACCAGCAATGACAGGGGAAAAGGCTATGAGCAGTTCTTC.

At least ten counts were recorded for this clonotype. The chain is built from TRBV10-3 and TRBJ1-2; TRBD1 aligns across 9 bases. This CDR3 is 12 amino acids long. The germline gives CDR1 ENHRY, CDR2 SYGVKD. V lost 8 bases to trimming and J lost 6 bases; unmatched junction nucleotides: 4. The CDR3 coding sequence is TGTGCCATCGGGACAGGGAACGATGGCTACACCTTC. This codes for CAIGTGNDGYTF.

This clonotype was picked up a small number of times. The CDR3 DNA reads as TGTGCCAGCAGACACTACAGGGGGAGCGCAGATACGCAGTATTTT. This gives the protein CASRHYRGSADTQYF. The rearrangement links TRBV6-2 or TRBV6-3 to TRBJ2-3; the match to TRBD1 covers 8 bases. The CDR3 contains 15 residues. The V segment lost 6 bases and the J segment 4 bases; nucleotides outside the gene matches: 9. Germline V lookup: CDR1 MNHEY, CDR2 SVGEGT.

This chain links TRBV7-9 with TRBJ1-5; D call uncertain. CDR1 is SEHNR and CDR2 is FQNEAQ in the germline V gene (reference sequence). The ends were cut back, 1 base at V and 4 bases at J, with 11 bases in the middle. The CDR3 totals 15 residues. The CDR3 DNA sequence: TGTGCCAGCAGCTTAGAGGGAATTGGAAATCAGCCCCAGCATTTT. Protein sequence: CASSLEGIGNQPQHF.

This clonotype was detected many times. The CDR3 nucleotides are TGTGCCAGCAGCTTGCGGCAGGGGGCGAACGAGCAGTACTTC. It translates to CASSLRQGANEQYF. The chain joins TRBV5-4 to TRBJ2-7; 8 bases agree with TRBD1. The CDR3 is 14 residues long. The ends lost 1 base at V and 5 bases at J; junction bases unmatched: 5. CDR1 SGHNT and CDR2 YYREEE come from the germline V gene (reference sequence).

This clonotype showed up just a few times. The J gene is TRBJ1-2, the V gene TRBV4-1, with D hard to call. Trimming removed 2 bases at V and 4 bases at J, with 14 bases between. This CDR3 has 15 residues. The germline V gene encodes CDR1 MGHRA and CDR2 YSYEKL. As DNA, the CDR3 is TGCGCCAGCAGCCAATCTATCGACAAGTTCTATGGCTACACCTTC. Its protein product is CASSQSIDKFYGYTF.

This clonotype appeared a few times. This sequence joins TRBV5-5 and TRBJ2-7, with unresolved D. Per germline, CDR1 SGHKS and CDR2 YYEKEE (reference sequence). CDR3 length: 15 amino acids. With 0 bases removed from V and 2 bases from J, the gap between germline ends came to 12 bases. Here the CDR3 reads CASSLAVAEPYEQYF. The CDR3 DNA reads as TGTGCCAGCAGCTTGGCCGTGGCCGAACCCTACGAGCAGTACTTC.

This clonotype has at least ten counts. The chain combines TRBV20-1 with TRBJ2-5; TRBD2 aligns across 9 bases. The CDR3 runs to 16 residues. V dropped 3 bases and J dropped 5; count of bases not matched to a gene: 13. Germline CDR1 and CDR2: DFQATT and SNEGSKA (reference sequence). CDR3 amino acids: CSASGTSLQEEETQYF. CDR3 nucleotide sequence: TGCAGTGCTAGCGGGACTAGCCTCCAAGAGGAGGAGACCCAGTACTTC.

In this sample, this clonotype turned up a few times. The DNA for the CDR3 is TGCGCCAGCAGCCATCGTTCGGGACACCTCAATCAGCCCCAGCATTTT. Translated, it gives CASSHRSGHLNQPQHF. This chain uses TRBV4-1 with TRBJ1-5; D may be TRBD1 (6 bases). This CDR3 has 16 amino acids. The V and J ends lost 3 bases and 3 bases respectively, with 15 bases between them. The V gene's germline CDR1 is MGHRA and CDR2 YSYEKL.

This clonotype was detected ten times or more. The rearrangement joins TRBV7-2 to TRBJ2-3, with 7 positions matching TRBD2. Germline CDR1 SGHTA, CDR2 FQGNSA. J lost 0 bases, V lost 3 bases, and 3 bases had no gene match. CDR3 size: 15 residues. The CDR3 DNA reads TGTGCCAGCAGCTTTATGGGACTAAGCACAGATACGCAGTATTTT. Translating it yields CASSFMGLSTDTQYF.

V and J are TRBV7-2 and TRBJ2-7; tentative D call: TRBD1 (5 bases). The CDR3 spans 15 residues. V was clipped by 5 bases and J by 1 base, with 15 bases between them. Germline V gives CDR1 SGHTA, CDR2 FQGNSA. CDR3 region: CASSRQGVASYEQYV. The CDR3 nucleotides read TGTGCCAGCAGCCGGCAGGGTGTAGCATCCTACGAGCAGTACGTC.

This clonotype appeared many times. The CDR3 nucleotides are TGTGCCAGCAGTTGGACAAGCGATGATAATTCACCCCTCCACTTT. Protein product: CASSWTSDDNSPLHF. V and J are TRBV12-3 or TRBV12-4 and TRBJ1-6; possibly TRBD1 for D (5 bases). With 4 bases removed from V and 5 bases from J, the gap between germline ends came to 12 bases. This CDR3 has 15 residues.

The gene calls are TRBV7-2 and TRBJ2-7, with D uncertain. The CDR3 is 14 amino acids. Trimming removed 1 base at V and 0 bases at J, with 7 bases between. Looked up from germline, CDR1 is SGHTA and CDR2 is FQGNSA. CDR3 sequence reads: CASSLVLASYEQYF. CDR3 bases: TGTGCCAGCAGCTTAGTTCTGGCCTCCTACGAGCAGTACTTC.

This clonotype was seen at least ten times. CDR3 loop: CASSLGYDTNYGYTF. The DNA for the CDR3 is TGTGCCAGCAGCTTAGGGTACGACACCAACTATGGCTACACCTTC. The V and J genes are TRBV11-2 and TRBJ1-2; D is ambiguous. CDR1 SGHAT and CDR2 FQNNGV come from the germline V gene. The CDR3 runs to 15 residues. V lost 1 base to trimming and J lost 2 bases, with 11 bases between them.